The source of this TCR beta chain is a study of HIV-infected patients and healthy controls. Overall study results and limits: Healthy controls carried many MAIT alpha-chain CDR3s, while HIV+ repertoires had few. CMV-associated CDR3s mostly grew nonsignificantly during therapy, while HIV-associated CDR3s declined significantly.

Whole blood was used without fractionation, so all unsorted peripheral T cells were included. This clonotype was recorded at least ten times. Its specificity is unknown. Reverse transcription used 450 to 550 ng RNA and constant-region primers for alpha and beta. Using multiplexing indices, alpha and beta chain libraries were generated apart by chain-specific third strand synthesis. TCRdb re-called the 5' RACE reads through MiXCR, storing one row per CDR3 protein. The data contain about 10,000 distinct CDR3 sequences, around 4.9% of them seen just once; the ten biggest clones take up about 15%. The TCR was taken from an adult with HIV infection. The material sequenced was blood, taken before antiretroviral therapy.

This CDR3 reads CASSPRTGGEETQYF. For the CDR3, the DNA is TGTGCCAGCAGCCCACGGACAGGGGGCGAGGAGACCCAGTACTTC. V usage is TRBV5-4 and J usage is TRBJ2-5, with 11 bases identical to TRBD1. The CDR3 spans 15 residues. V shed 4 bases, J shed 5 bases, and the junction held 7 bases outside the gene matches. The germline CDR1 and CDR2 sequences are SGHNT and YYREEE (reference sequence). Full variable domain (missing parts from reference TRBV5-4 and TRBJ2-5): ETGVTQSPTHLIKTRGQQVTLRCSSQSGHNTVSWYQQALGQGPQFIFQYYREEENGRGNFPPRFSGLQFPNYSSELNVNALELDDSALYLCASSPRTGGEETQYFGPGTRLLVL.